This TCR beta chain derives from a study of blood T cell repertoires in COVID-19. The CDR3 spans 14 residues. Trimming left V 7 bases short and J 5 bases short, with 20 bases between. Germline V gene sequence: CDR1 SQVTM, CDR2 ANQGSEA. Method: immunoSEQ multiplex PCR; TCRdb's copy keeps in-frame clones and lacks some. Among some 250,000 clones, approximately 90% were seen once, and the ten largest hold 0.99%. The gene calls are TRBV29-1 and TRBJ1-1; possibly TRBD1 for D (5 bases). Sequencing was performed on peripheral blood. The sequence was obtained from a middle-aged woman who had recovered from COVID-19. This CDR3 is CSANRGGVMTEAFF. For the CDR3, the DNA is TGCAGCGCAAACCGGGGGGGGGTCATGACTGAAGCTTTCTTT. The full variable domain, with the rest looked up from reference TRBV29-1 and TRBJ1-1, is SAVISQKPSRDICQRGTSLTIQCQVDSQVTMMFWYRQQPGQSLTLIATANQGSEATYESGFVIDKFPISRPNLTFSTLTVSNMSPEDSSIYLCSANRGGVMTEAFFGQGTRLTVV.